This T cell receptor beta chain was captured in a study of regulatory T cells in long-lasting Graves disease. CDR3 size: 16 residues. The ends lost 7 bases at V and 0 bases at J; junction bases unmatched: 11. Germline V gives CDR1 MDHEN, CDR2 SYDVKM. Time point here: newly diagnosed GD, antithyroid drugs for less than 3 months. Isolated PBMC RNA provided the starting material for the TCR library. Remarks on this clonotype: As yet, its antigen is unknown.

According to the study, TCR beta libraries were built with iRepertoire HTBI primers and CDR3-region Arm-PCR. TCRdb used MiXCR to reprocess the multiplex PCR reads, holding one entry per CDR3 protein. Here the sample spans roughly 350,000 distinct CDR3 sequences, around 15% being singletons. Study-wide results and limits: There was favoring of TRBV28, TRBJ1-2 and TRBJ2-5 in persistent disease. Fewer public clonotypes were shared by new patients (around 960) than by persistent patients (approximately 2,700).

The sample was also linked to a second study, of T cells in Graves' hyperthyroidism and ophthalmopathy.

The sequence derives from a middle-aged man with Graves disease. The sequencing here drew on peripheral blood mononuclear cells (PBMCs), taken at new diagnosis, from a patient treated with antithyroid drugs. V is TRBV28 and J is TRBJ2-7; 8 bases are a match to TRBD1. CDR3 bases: TGTGCCAGCACTAACCGTCAGGGGGCCCTCTCCTACGAGCAGTACTTC. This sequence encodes CASTNRQGALSYEQYF.